This T cell receptor (beta chain) was sequenced in a study of T-cell memory formation after mild COVID-19. The ends lost 7 bases at V and 0 bases at J; junction bases unmatched: 3. This CDR3 region has 15 residues. Germline V lookup: CDR1 ENHRY, CDR2 SYGVKD. Ten or more counts support this clonotype. Its antigen is not identified. In TCRdb, the 5' RACE reads were re-called with MiXCR into one record per CDR3 protein. The sample holds about 430,000 distinct CDR3 sequences, 15% to 20% seen once. Findings and limits, study-wide: Detection of some responders pre-infection suggested pre-existing cross-reactive memory T cells participated.

Sequenced sample: PBMCs or a T cell subset sorted from them (not recorded which). This chain uses TRBV10-3 with TRBJ2-3, with TRBD2 matching over 11 bases. The TCR was taken from a man younger than 30 who had mild COVID-19 (a few samples of this study predate the infection). Cell type and time point are not known. This chain's CDR3 is CAITTSGESTDTQYF. CDR3 coding DNA: TGTGCCATCACGACTAGCGGGGAGAGCACAGATACGCAGTATTTT.